Sequencing of this TCR beta chain was carried out in a study of blood T cell repertoires in COVID-19. Study-wide background: The United States, Italy and Spain provided the acute and convalescent COVID-19 samples.

In the authors' workflow: From reference gene primer amplification, estimates of nucleated cell counts were derived. Repertoires were generated with immunoSEQ multiplex PCR, while TCRdb's copy carries only in-frame clones and drops some. V and J calls and clone size are as listed in that table; D and trimming were resolved from the DNA. The table includes roughly 200,000 clones, more than 60% detected once. Germline assignment: CDR1 MDHEN and CDR2 SYDVKM. Trimming at V came to 10 bases and at J to 1 base, leaving 8 bases not matched to a gene. The CDR3 spans 15 residues. The chain has TRBV28 and TRBJ2-2; 8 nucleotides align to TRBD1. The sequence derives from a man aged 50 or older who had recovered from COVID-19. Sequencing was performed on peripheral blood. The CDR3 sequence: CATILGTGNTGELFF. CDR3 DNA: TGTGCCACCATCCTCGGGACAGGGAACACCGGGGAGCTGTTTTTT.